This T cell receptor (beta chain) was sequenced for a study of blood T cell repertoires in COVID-19 (dated by TCRdb to between 2020 and 2021). With respect to the entire study: The collaborator samples originated in the United States, Italy and Spain and spanned the acute and convalescent phases of COVID-19. A de-identified subject ID, COVID-19 status, age in years and sex were almost always included in the sample metadata. HLA class I and class II types, where available, came from metadata supplied by the sample provider rather than from assay-based typing. Deeply sampled blood TCRbeta repertoires from subjects exposed to, actively infected with, or recovered from COVID-19 were included in the dataset. The repertoires were released in a freely available public database intended as a resource for research on the immune response to SARS-CoV-2. The material from the prospective study consisted of cDNA or gDNA derived from T cells, B-cell-depleted T cells, or PBMCs. The samples were drawn from the first 160 participants of the ongoing ImmuneRACE study and from 1,254 subjects provided by 6 global collaborators.

What the study reported, not specific to this receptor: The amount of clinical and demographic metadata varied by source and participant and was provided uncurated.

The immunoSEQ Assay, a bias-controlled multiplex PCR, was used to amplify TCRbeta CDR3 regions from genomic DNA. From the authors' description of their analysis: Within the assay, amplification of reference gene primers was used to estimate how many nucleated cells each sample contained. To quantify the absolute abundance of each unique TCRbeta CDR3 rearrangement, sequence reads were collapsed and filtered. For each sample, productive Simpson clonality was calculated by taking the square root of Simpson's diversity index across productive rearrangements. The table comes from immuneACCESS by way of TCRdb, which keeps in-frame sequences with V and J called. Part of the clones is missing from these tables; in studies checked, under half for an unresolved V gene and the rest for unknown reasons. The DNA gave D and trimming, while V, J and clone size come from that table. The sample data list about 85,000 clones, and around nine tenths of these were observed just once. Almost 5.5% of the sample is held by the ten biggest clonotypes.

About this clone itself: The specificity of this receptor is unknown. No much larger clone exists at a distance of one base, and base qualities are not known.

Each collaborating institution followed its own protocols to collect whole blood in K2EDTA tubes. Collaborator samples were shipped for TCRbeta analysis as frozen whole blood, isolated PBMCs, or DNA extracted from either sample type. This receptor was obtained from a man in his sixties with acute or convalescent COVID-19. The sequencing input was peripheral blood.

The DNA sequence is given as TGCGCCAGCAGCCATCAACGGGGGGGCTCCACAACTAATGAAAAACTGTTTTTT. This codes for CASSHQRGGSTTNEKLFF. The chain employs TRBV4-1 and TRBJ1-4; possibly the D gene is TRBD1, per 6 matching bases. V is cut by 3 bases and J by 0 bases, and the space between the germline ends is 17 bases. From the germline V gene, CDR1 is MGHRA and CDR2 is YSYEKL. The CDR3 measures 18 amino acids from cysteine to phenylalanine. The DNA shown is the 54-base CDR3, in frame from base 1.